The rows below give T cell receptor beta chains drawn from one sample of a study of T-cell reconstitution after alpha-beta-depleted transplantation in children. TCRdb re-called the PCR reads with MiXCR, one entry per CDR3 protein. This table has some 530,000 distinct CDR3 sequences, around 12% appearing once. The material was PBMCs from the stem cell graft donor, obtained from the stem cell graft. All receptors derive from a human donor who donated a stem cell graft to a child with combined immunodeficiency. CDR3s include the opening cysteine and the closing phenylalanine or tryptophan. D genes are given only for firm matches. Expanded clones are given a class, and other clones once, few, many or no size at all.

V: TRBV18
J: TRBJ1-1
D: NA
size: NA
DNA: TGTGCCAGCTTCCCAGGGGACGGTGAAGCTTTCTTT
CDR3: CASFPGDGEAFF

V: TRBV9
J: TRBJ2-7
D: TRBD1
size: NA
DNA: TGTGCCAGCAGCCCCGGGACAGGGTCCCACGAGCAGTACTTC
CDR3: CASSPGTGSHEQYF

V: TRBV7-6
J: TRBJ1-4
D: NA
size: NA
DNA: TGTGCCAGCAGCCCGCGGAGTGCTAATGAAAAACTGTTTTTT
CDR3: CASSPRSANEKLFF

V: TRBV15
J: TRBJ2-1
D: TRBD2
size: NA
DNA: TGTGCCACCAGCAGAGACGGACTAGCGGGAGTCCCCCTCAATGAGCAGTTCTTC
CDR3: CATSRDGLAGVPLNEQFF

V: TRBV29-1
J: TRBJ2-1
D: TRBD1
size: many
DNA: TGCAGCGTTGTATTCAGGGGGACAGGGGACTACAATGAGCAGTTCTTC
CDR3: CSVVFRGTGDYNEQFF

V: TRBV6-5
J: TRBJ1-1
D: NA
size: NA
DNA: TGTGCCAGCAGTTCTTTCCGGGACACTGAAGCTTTCTTT
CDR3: CASSSFRDTEAFF

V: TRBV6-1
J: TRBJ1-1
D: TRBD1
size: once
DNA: TGTGCCAGCAGGGAAACAGGGGATTGGGACACTGAAGCTTTCTTT
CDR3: CASRETGDWDTEAFF

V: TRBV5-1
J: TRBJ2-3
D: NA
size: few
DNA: TGCGCCAGCAGCCATAGGGACTCGAGCACAGATACGCAGTATTTT
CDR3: CASSHRDSSTDTQYF

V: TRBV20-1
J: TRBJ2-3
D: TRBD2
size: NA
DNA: TGCAGTGCTAGAGTAGCGGGAGAAACAGATACGCAGTATTTT
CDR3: CSARVAGETDTQYF

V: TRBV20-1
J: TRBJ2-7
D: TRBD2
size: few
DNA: TGCAGTGCTCGGGGCGGGAGGGCCGAAGAATCCTACGAGCAGTACTTC
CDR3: CSARGGRAEESYEQYF

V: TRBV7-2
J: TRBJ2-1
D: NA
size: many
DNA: TGTGCCAGCAGCTTAGATCTGGGCCCACAGCAGTTCTTC
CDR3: CASSLDLGPQQFF

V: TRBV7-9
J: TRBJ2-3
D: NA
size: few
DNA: TGTGCCAGCAGCCCCTATGGGGCAGAAAGCACAGATACGCAGTATTTT
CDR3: CASSPYGAESTDTQYF

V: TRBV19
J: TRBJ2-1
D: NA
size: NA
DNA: TGTGCCAGTAGTATCCGGGACTCGTCTAACTACAATGAGCAGTTCTTC
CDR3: CASSIRDSSNYNEQFF

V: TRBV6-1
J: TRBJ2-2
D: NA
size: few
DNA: TGTGCCAGCAGCCGGAGCGCGAACACCGGGGAGCTGTTTTTT
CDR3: CASSRSANTGELFF

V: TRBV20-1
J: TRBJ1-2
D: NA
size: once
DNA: TGCGCAATACCTAATCCAGCTAACTATGGCTACACCTTC
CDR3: CAIPNPANYGYTF

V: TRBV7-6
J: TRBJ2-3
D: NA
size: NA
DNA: TGTGCCAGCAGCTTAAGGCCCGGCCGAGGGGCAGATACGCAGTATTTT
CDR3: CASSLRPGRGADTQYF

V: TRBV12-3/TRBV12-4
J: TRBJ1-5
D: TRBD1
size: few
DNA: TGTGCCAGCAGTTCCGGGACAGGACATCAGCCCCAGCATTTT
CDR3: CASSSGTGHQPQHF

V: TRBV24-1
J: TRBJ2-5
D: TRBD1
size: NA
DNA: TGTGCCACCAGTGATCGCGGGGACAGGGCGCAAGAGACCCAGTACTTC
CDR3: CATSDRGDRAQETQYF

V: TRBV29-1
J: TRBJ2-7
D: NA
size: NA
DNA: TGCAGCGTTGAAGATCTGGGCGAGCAGTACTTC
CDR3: CSVEDLGEQYF

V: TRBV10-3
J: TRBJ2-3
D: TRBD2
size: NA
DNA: TGTGCCATCACTACTAGCGGGGGTACAGATACGCAGTATTTT
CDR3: CAITTSGGTDTQYF

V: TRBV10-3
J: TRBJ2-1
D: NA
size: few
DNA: TGTGCCATCAGTGATCCGAGGGGTCTACGAAATGAGCAGTTCTTC
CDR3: CAISDPRGLRNEQFF

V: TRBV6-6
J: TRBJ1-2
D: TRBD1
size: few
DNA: TGTGCCAGCGGGGGACAGGGGTATGGCTACACCTTC
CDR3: CASGGQGYGYTF

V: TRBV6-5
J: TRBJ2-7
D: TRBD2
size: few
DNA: TGTGCCAGCAGTTACTCGACACCTAGCGGGAGCTCCTACGAGCAGTACTTC
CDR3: CASSYSTPSGSSYEQYF